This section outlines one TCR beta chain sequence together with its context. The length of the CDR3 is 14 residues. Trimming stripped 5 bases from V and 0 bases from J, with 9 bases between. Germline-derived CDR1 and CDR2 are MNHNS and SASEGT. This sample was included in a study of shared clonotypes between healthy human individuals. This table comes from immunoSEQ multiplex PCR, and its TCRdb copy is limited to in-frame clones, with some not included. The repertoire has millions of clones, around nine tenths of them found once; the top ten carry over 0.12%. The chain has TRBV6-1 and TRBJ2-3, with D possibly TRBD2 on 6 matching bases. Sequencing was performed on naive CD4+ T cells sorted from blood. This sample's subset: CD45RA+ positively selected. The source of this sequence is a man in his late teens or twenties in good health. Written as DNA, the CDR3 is TGTGCCAGCAGTCCGGGACTGAGCACAGATACGCAGTATTTT. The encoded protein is CASSPGLSTDTQYF.